The 4 T cell receptor beta chains given below trace back to one sample, sequenced in a study of blood T cell repertoires in COVID-19. Clones were sequenced by immunoSEQ multiplex PCR, and TCRdb holds only the in-frame ones, with some missing. The sample has around 100,000 clones; about 85% are singletons. Source material: peripheral blood. The source is a woman aged 55-69 years with COVID-19, enrolled during active disease.

The rearrangement uses TRBV3-1 (or the pseudogene TRBV3-2) and TRBJ1-6; 7 bases match TRBD1. Germline values: CDR1 LGHDT, CDR2 YNNKEL (reference sequence). V was clipped by 4 bases and J by 7 bases; unmatched bases: 7. This CDR3 is built from 15 residues. Written as DNA, the CDR3 is TGTGCCAGCAGCCGACAGGGACAGAGGAATTCACCCCTCCACTTT. This translates into CASSRQGQRNSPLHF.

This clone has a single count. The chain links TRBV30 to TRBJ1-6; D is unresolved. This CDR3 region has 13 residues. The V and J ends lost 3 bases and 7 bases respectively, with 10 bases between them. Germline CDR1 and CDR2: GTSNPN and SVGIG (reference sequence). DNA for the CDR3: TGTGCCTGGAGGCCTCAGGAAAATTCACCCCTCCACTTT. Protein sequence: CAWRPQENSPLHF. The variable domain in full, completed from reference TRBV30 and TRBJ1-6, reads SQTIHQWPATLVQPVGSPLSLECTVEGTSNPNLYWYRQAAGRGLQLLFYSVGIGQISSEVPQNLSASRPQDRQFILSSKKLLLSDSGFYLCAWRPQENSPLHFGNGTRLTVT.

This chain uses TRBV4-1 with TRBJ1-4, with unresolved D. Germline CDR1 is MGHRA and CDR2 is YSYEKL. V dropped 2 bases and J dropped 0 bases, with 13 bases sitting between them. The CDR3 covers 17 residues. CDR3 in amino acids: CASSQIQERATNEKLFF. In nucleotides, the CDR3 is TGCGCCAGCAGCCAAATACAAGAACGTGCAACTAATGAAAAACTGTTTTTT.

The V and J genes are TRBV2 and TRBJ1-5; D is perhaps TRBD1 (6 bases). The V and J ends lost 3 bases and 3 bases respectively, with 12 bases between them. The CDR3 spans 15 residues. Germline V gene lookup returns CDR1 SNHLY and CDR2 FYNNEI. DNA of the CDR3: TGTGCCAGCAGTGATGGGAGGGGGTTCAATCAGCCCCAGCATTTT. Encoded protein: CASSDGRGFNQPQHF.